This T cell receptor (beta chain) was observed in a study of identical twins (dated by TCRdb to 2015 to 2016). For the study in its entirety: To test whether fetal clonotypes persist, the study used deep sequencing on TCR alpha and beta repertoires from monozygotic twins, unrelated adults of various ages, and cord blood. To rule out contamination, replicate twin experiments were performed at different times with different library preparation protocols. General study outcomes and caveats: Because the same donors could not be followed over many years, the conclusions depended on cross-sectional statistical analysis. A weaker excess of twin sharing was found in beta out-of-frame sequences because the signal-to-noise ratio was lowered by fewer shared sequences. Zero-insertion analyses could be partly confounded by invariant T cells such as MAIT and iNKT, although diverse VJ usage argued against such confounding for most clonotypes. Compared with coincidental sharing between unrelated individuals, out-of-frame TCR alpha sequences shared between twins showed an excess of sequences with low generation probability. In monozygotic twins, recombination models systematically underestimated out-of-frame TCR alpha sharing, but the models matched the sharing seen between unrelated individuals. Fewer insertions were carried by abundant cord blood beta clonotypes; a weaker similar trend was observed in young adult naive repertoires, while no such trend was observed in memory repertoires.

Receptors were amplified or captured by 5' RACE. TCRdb lists the instrument as Illumina HiSeq 2000. Template switching introduced a universal primer binding site; the final cDNA contained a unique molecular identifier, enabling accurate counting of TCR cDNA molecules. First-strand cDNA for TCR alpha and beta chains was synthesized from specific primers in the conserved constant-segment region. To control for contamination, each cDNA library was double barcoded with a SMART-Mk sample barcode plus Illumina barcodes. TruSeq adapter sequences, together with Illumina sample barcodes, were added in two successive PCR steps. Sequencing of the TCR alpha and beta cDNA libraries was done on the Illumina HiSeq platform using custom primers. Per the source publication's procedure: Unique molecular identifiers were extracted from raw reads with MiGEC, and CDR3 positions were determined with MiXCR. Recombination models were inferred per individual with the repgenHMM and IGoR tools using an EM algorithm. Shared clonotypes were analyzed with the tcR package in R, and sharing was normalized by the product of cloneset sizes. To study raw recombination free of thymic and clonal selection effects, out-of-frame nonproductive sequences were analyzed. TCRdb reran the public reads through fastp at Q25 and MiXCR, keeping productive beta chains. CDR3 protein duplicates are merged, each entry listing the most common genes and DNA. These V and J calls are TCRdb output, not the study's own analysis. The table for this sample lists some 790,000 distinct CDR3 sequences; roughly 18% of them were counted only once. The ten largest make up around 13% of the sample.

Its CDR3 holds 16 amino acids, cysteine through phenylalanine. Here the CDR3 DNA is all that survives: 48 bases in frame from base 1. The germline V gene encodes CDR1 SGHKS and CDR2 YYEKEE (reference sequence). V and J are trimmed by 2 bases and 2 bases, and the gene matches miss 6 bases of the junction. A note on this clonotype: There is no known antigen for this receptor. No much larger clone is present one base from it, and per-base qualities are unavailable.

Every donor in the study was a healthy Caucasian. Three pairs of female monozygotic twins, all aged about 18 to 29 years, were included in the twin cohort. The RNA used for TCR libraries was isolated from peripheral blood mononuclear cells. This sample was also put to use in a study of T cells expressing NK-cell markers. The second study, in turn, reports: Three sorted T-cell subsets (CD3+CD56+NKG2C+, CD3+CD56+NKG2C- and CD3+CD56-NKG2C+) from roughly eight donors had their TCR beta-chain repertoires profiled. Among the eight sequenced donors, only one was HCMV-seronegative, while the other seven were HCMV-seropositive. In several experiments an anti-gammadeltaTCR antibody was added to restrict sorting to alphabetaTCR-expressing T cells. In 6 or 7 donors, the dominant CD3+CD56+NKG2C+ clonotypes ranked among the top 10 CD8+ clonotypes, making up about 1.0-7.5% of CD8+ T cells. Those dominant clonotypes were again the most abundant among CD3+CD56-NKG2C+ cells in a handful of donors, at roughly 25-60.1%. Whether the expanded NKG2C-expressing T cell clones were specific for HCMV antigens was left unclear. The eight sequenced donors were randomly selected healthy volunteers, three men and five women. A commercial ELISA kit detecting HCMV-specific IgG in serum was used to determine HCMV serostatus. Bulk peripheral blood T-cell repertoires were additionally sequenced from unsorted PBMC for 5 or 6 donors. MIGEC was used to demultiplex reads and group the reads by UMI, and MiTCR was used to assemble and quantify clonotypes. To exclude erroneous sequences, any TCR cDNA sequence not supported by at least two reads was discarded. Downstream repertoire analysis used the tcR package, and clonotypes were matched across fractions by CDR3 nucleotide sequence plus V segment. VDJmatch was used to annotate antigen specificity against VDJdb, with one amino acid substitution allowed in CDR3.

Specimen: PBMCs. The receptor's source is a woman aged 18 to 35 in good health. The V and J segments used are TRBV5-5 and TRBJ2-1; TRBD1 aligns with 8 central bases. The CDR3 protein is CASSFGGTGAYNEQFF. The bases read TGTGCCAGCAGCTTCGGAGGGACAGGAGCCTACAATGAGCAGTTCTTC.